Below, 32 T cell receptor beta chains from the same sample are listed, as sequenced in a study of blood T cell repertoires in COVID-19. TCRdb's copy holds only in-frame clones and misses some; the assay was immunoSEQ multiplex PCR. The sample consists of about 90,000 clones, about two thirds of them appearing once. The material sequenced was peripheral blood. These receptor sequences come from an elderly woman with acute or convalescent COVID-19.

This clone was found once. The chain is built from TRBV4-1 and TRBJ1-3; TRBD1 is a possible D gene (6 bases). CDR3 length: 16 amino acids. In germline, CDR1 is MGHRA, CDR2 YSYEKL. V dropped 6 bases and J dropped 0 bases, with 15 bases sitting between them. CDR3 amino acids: CASRPRGFSSGNTIYF. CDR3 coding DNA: TGCGCCAGCAGACCTAGGGGGTTTAGCTCTGGAAACACCATATATTTT.

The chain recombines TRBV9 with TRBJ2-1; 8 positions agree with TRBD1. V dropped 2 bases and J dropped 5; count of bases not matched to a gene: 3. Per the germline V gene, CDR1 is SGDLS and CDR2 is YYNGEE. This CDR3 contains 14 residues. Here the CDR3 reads CASSVGQGNNEQFF. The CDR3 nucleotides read TGTGCCAGCAGCGTCGGACAGGGCAACAATGAGCAGTTCTTC.

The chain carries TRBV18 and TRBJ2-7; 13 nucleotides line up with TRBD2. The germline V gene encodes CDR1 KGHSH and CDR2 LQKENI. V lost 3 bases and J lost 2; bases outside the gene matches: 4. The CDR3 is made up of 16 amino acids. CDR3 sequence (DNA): TGTGCCAGCTCACCCCGACTAGCGGGGGGCCCCTACGAGCAGTACTTC. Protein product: CASSPRLAGGPYEQYF.

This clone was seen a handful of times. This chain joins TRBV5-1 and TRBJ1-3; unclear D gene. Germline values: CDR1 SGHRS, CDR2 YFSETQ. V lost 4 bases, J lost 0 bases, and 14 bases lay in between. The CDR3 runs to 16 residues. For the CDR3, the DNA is TGCGCCAGCAGCCGTAGTGTAGCTTACTCTGGAAACACCATATATTTT. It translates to CASSRSVAYSGNTIYF.

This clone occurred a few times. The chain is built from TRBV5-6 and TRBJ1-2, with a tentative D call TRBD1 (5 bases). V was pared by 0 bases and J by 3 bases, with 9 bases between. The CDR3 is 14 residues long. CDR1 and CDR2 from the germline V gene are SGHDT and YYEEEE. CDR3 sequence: CASSLGRADYGYTF. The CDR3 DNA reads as TGTGCCAGCAGCTTGGGCAGGGCGGACTATGGCTACACCTTC.

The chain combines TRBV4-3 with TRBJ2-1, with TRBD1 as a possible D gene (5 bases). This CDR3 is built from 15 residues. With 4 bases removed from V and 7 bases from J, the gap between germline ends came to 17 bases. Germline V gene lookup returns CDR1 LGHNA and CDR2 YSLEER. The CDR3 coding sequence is TGCGCCAGCAGCCCTTATCTCAGGGCCGAGAATGAGCAGTTCTTC. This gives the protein CASSPYLRAENEQFF.

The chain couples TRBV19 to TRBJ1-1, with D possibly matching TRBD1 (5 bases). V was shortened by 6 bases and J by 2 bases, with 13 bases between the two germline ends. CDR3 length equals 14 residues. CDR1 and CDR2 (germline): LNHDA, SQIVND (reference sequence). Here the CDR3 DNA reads TGTGCCAGTAGCCGCGGACACCTTAACACTGAAGCTTTCTTT. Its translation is CASSRGHLNTEAFF. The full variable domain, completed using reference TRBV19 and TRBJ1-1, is DGGITQSPKYLFRKEGQNVTLSCEQNLNHDAMYWYRQDPGQGLRLIYYSQIVNDFQKGDIAEGYSVSREKKESFPLTVTSAQKNPTAFYLCASSRGHLNTEAFFGQGTRLTVV.

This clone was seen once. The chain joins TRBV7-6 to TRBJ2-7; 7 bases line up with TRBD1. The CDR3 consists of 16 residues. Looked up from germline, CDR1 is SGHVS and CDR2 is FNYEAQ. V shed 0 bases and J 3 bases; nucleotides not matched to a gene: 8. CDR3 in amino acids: CASSLASGQYNYEQYF. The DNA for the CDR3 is TGTGCCAGCAGCTTAGCTTCGGGACAGTATAACTACGAGCAGTACTTC.

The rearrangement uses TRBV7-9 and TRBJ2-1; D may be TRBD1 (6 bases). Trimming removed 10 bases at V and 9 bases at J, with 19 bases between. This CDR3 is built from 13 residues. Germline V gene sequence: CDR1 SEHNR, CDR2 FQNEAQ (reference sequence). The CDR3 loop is CAIHNTGFGEQFF. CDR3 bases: TGTGCCATCCACAACACAGGGTTCGGTGAGCAGTTCTTC. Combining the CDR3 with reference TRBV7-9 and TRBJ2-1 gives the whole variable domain DTGVSQNPRHKITKRGQNVTFRCDPISEHNRLYWYRQTLGQGPEFLTYFQNEAQLEKSRLLSDRFSAERPKGSFSTLEIQRTEQGDSAMYLCAIHNTGFGEQFFGPGTRLTVL.

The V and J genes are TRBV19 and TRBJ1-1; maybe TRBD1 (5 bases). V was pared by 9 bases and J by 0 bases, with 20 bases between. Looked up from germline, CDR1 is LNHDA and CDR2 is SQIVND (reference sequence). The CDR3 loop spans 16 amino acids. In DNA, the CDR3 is TGTGCCAGCCGCCAAAGGGCAGGGATCATGAACACTGAAGCTTTCTTT. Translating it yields CASRQRAGIMNTEAFF.

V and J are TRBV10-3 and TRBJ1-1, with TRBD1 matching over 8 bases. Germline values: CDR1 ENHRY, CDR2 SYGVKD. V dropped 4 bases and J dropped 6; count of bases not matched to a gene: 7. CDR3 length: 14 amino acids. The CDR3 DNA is TGTGCCATCAGTGCCGACAGGGGACGCGCTGAAGCTTTCTTT. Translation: CAISADRGRAEAFF.

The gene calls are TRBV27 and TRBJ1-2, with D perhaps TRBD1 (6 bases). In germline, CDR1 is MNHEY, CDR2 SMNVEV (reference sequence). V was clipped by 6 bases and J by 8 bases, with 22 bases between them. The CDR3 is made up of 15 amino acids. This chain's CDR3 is CASSRTGGSEEGYTF. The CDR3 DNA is TGTGCCAGCAGCCGAACGGGGGGCTCCGAAGAGGGCTACACCTTC.

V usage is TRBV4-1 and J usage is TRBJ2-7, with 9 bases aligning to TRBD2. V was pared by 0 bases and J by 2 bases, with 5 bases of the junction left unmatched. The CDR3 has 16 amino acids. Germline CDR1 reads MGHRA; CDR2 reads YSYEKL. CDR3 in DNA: TGCGCCAGCAGCCAAGATTCCCTAGCGGGGACCTACGAGCAGTACTTC. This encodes CASSQDSLAGTYEQYF.

In DNA, the CDR3 is TGTGCCAGCAGCTTAGACGGGGTCGGTACGCAGTATTTT. It specifies CASSLDGVGTQYF. The chain joins TRBV7-9 to TRBJ2-3, with D perhaps matching TRBD2 (5 bases). There are 13 residues in the CDR3. V was clipped by 1 base and J by 8 bases, with 10 bases between them. The germline V gene has CDR1 SEHNR and CDR2 FQNEAQ (reference sequence).

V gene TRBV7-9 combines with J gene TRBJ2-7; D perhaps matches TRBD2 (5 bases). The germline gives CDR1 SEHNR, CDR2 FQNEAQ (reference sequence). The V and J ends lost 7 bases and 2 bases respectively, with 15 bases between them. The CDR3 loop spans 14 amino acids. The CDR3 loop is CASKAGSNTYEQYF. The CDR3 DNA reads TGTGCCAGCAAGGCGGGTAGTAACACCTACGAGCAGTACTTC.

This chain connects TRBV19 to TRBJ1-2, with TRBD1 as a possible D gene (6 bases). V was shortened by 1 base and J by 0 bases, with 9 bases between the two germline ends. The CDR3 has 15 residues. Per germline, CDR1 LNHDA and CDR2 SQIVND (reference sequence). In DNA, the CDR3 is TGTGCCAGTAGTATAGCACCAGGGGCTAACTATGGCTACACCTTC. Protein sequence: CASSIAPGANYGYTF.

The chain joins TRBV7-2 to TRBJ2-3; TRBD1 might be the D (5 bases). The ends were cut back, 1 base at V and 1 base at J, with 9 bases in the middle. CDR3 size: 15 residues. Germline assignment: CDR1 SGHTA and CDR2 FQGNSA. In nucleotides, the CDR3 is TGTGCCAGCAGCTTAGGTTTAGGGGGCACAGATACGCAGTATTTT. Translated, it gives CASSLGLGGTDTQYF.

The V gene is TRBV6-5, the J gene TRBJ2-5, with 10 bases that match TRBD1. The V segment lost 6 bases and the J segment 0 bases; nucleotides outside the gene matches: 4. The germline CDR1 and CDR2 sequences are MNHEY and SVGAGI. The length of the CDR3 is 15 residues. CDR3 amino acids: CASRPGQGNQETQYF. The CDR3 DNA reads TGTGCCAGCAGACCGGGACAGGGGAACCAAGAGACCCAGTACTTC.

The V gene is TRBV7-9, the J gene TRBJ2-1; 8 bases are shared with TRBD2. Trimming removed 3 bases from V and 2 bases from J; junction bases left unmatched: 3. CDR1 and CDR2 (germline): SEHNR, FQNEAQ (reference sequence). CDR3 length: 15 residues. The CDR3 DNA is TGTGCCAGCAGCTTTCCAGCGGGGGCCTACAATGAGCAGTTCTTC. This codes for CASSFPAGAYNEQFF.

The CDR3 sequence: CASNPWGGTPNTGELFF. Written as DNA, the CDR3 is TGCGCCAGCAACCCCTGGGGAGGGACACCGAACACCGGGGAGCTGTTTTTT. The V call is TRBV10-1, the J call TRBJ2-2; tentative D call: TRBD2 (7 bases). The CDR3 contains 17 residues. The V and J ends lost 7 bases and 0 bases respectively, with 18 bases between them. CDR1 WNHNN and CDR2 SYGVQD come from the germline V gene (reference sequence).

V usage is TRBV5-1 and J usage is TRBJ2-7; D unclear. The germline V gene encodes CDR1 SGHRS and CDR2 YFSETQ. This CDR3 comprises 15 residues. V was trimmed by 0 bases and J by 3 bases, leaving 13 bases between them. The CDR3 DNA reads TGCGCCAGCAGCTTGGCTGTAATCCCCCTCTACGAGCAGTACTTC. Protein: CASSLAVIPLYEQYF.

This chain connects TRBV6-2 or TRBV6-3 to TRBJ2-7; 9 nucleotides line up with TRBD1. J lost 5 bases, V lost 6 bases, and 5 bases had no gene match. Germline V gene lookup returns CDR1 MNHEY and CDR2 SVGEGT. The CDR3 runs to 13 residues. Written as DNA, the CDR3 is TGTGCCAGCAGCAAACAGGGGGCTCACGAGCAGTACTTC. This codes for CASSKQGAHEQYF.

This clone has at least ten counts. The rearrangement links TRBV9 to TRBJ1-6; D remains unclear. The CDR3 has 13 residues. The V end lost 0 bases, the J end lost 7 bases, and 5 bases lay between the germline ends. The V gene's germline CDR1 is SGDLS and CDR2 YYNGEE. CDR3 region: CASSVGENSPLHF. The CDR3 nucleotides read TGTGCCAGCAGCGTAGGAGAGAATTCACCCCTCCACTTT.

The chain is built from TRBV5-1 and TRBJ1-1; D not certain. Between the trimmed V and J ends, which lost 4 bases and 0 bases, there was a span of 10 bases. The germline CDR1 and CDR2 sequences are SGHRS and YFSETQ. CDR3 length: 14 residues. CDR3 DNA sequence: TGCGCCAGCAGCCCTCAGGTCCTGAACACTGAAGCTTTCTTT. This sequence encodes CASSPQVLNTEAFF.

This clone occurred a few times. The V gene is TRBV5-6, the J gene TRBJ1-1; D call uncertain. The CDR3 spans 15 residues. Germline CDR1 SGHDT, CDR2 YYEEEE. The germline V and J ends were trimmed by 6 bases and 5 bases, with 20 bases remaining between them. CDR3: CASTSLYGDRTEAFF. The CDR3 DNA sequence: TGTGCCAGCACCTCCCTGTACGGGGATAGGACTGAAGCTTTCTTT.

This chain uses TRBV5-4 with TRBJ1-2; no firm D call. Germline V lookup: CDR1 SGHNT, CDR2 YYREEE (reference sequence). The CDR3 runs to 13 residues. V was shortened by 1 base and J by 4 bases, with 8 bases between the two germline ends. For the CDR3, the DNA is TGTGCCAGCAGCTTGTCAGTGGTCTATGGCTACACCTTC. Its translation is CASSLSVVYGYTF.

The CDR3 DNA reads TGCGCCAGCAGCCAACGCCCGCCCCGACAGGGCTATGGCTACACCTTC. Translation: CASSQRPPRQGYGYTF. This chain uses TRBV4-1 with TRBJ1-2; 7 bases align to TRBD1. The trim removed 2 bases at V and 4 bases at J, leaving 10 bases unmatched. CDR1 MGHRA and CDR2 YSYEKL come from the germline V gene. The CDR3 length is 16 residues.

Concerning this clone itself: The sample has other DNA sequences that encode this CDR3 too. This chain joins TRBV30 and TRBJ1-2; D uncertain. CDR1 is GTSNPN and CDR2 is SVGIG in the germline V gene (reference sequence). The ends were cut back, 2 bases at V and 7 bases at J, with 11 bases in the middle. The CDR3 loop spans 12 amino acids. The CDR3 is CAWSSSGGGYTF. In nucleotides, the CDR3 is TGTGCCTGGAGTAGTTCGGGTGGTGGCTACACCTTC. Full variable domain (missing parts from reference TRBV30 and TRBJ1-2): SQTIHQWPATLVQPVGSPLSLECTVEGTSNPNLYWYRQAAGRGLQLLFYSVGIGQISSEVPQNLSASRPQDRQFILSSKKLLLSDSGFYLCAWSSSGGGYTFGSGTRLTVV.

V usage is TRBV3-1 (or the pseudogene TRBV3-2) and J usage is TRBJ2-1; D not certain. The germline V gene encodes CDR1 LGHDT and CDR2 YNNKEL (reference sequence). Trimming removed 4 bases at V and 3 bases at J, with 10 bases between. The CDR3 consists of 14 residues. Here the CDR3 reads CASSRATDYNEQFF. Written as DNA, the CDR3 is TGTGCCAGCAGCCGGGCAACGGACTACAATGAGCAGTTCTTC.

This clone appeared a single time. CDR3 in amino acids: CASSTGGVGNTIYF. The CDR3 nucleotides read TGTGCCAGCAGCACTGGGGGGGTAGGAAACACCATATATTTT. This chain joins TRBV5-5 and TRBJ1-3, with D perhaps matching TRBD1 (5 bases). Germline values: CDR1 SGHKS, CDR2 YYEKEE (reference sequence). The CDR3 contains 14 residues. With 4 bases removed from V and 4 bases from J, the gap between germline ends came to 12 bases. Full variable domain (rest looked up from reference TRBV5-5 and TRBJ1-3): DAGVTQSPTHLIKTRGQQVTLRCSPISGHKSVSWYQQVLGQGPQFIFQYYEKEERGRGNFPDRFSARQFPNYSSELNVNALLLGDSALYLCASSTGGVGNTIYFGEGSWLTVV.

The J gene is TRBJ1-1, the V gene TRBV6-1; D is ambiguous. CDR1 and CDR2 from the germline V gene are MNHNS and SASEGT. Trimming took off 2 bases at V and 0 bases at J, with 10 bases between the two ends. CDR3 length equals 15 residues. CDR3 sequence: CASSESPYMNTEAFF. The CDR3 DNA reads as TGTGCCAGCAGTGAATCCCCGTACATGAACACTGAAGCTTTCTTT.

CDR3 residues: CASTNDRGDTQYF. CDR3 coding DNA: TGTGCCAGCACCAACGACAGGGGAGATACGCAGTATTTT. The gene calls are TRBV28 and TRBJ2-3; 8 nucleotides line up with TRBD1. The V segment lost 7 bases and the J segment 5 bases; nucleotides outside the gene matches: 5. This CDR3 is 13 amino acids long. The V gene's germline CDR1 is MDHEN and CDR2 SYDVKM.